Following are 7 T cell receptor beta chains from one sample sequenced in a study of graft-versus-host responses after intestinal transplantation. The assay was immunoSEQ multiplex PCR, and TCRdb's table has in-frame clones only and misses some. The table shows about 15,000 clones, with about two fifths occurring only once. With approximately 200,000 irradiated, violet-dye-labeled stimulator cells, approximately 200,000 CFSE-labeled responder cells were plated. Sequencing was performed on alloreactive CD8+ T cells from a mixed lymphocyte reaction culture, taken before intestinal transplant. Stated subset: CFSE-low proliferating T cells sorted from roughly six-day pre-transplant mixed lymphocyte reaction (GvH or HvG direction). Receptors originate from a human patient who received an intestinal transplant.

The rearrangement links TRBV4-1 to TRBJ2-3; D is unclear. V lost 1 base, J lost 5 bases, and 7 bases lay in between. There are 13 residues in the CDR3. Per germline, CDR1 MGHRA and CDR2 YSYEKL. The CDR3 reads CASSQVFQDTQYF. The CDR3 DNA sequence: TGCGCCAGCAGCCAAGTGTTCCAAGATACGCAGTATTTT.

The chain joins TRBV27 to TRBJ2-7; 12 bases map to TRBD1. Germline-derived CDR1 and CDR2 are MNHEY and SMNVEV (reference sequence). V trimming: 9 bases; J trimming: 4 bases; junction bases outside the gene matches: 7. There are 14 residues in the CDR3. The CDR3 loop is CASHPGQGAYEQYF. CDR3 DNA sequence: TGTGCCAGTCATCCGGGACAGGGGGCATACGAGCAGTACTTC.

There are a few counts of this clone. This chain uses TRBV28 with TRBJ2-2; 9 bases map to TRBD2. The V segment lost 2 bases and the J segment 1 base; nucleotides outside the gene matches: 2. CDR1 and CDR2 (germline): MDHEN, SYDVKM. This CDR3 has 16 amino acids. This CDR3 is CASSLGSGRNTGELFF. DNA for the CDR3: TGTGCCAGCAGTTTAGGTAGCGGGAGGAACACCGGGGAGCTGTTTTTT.

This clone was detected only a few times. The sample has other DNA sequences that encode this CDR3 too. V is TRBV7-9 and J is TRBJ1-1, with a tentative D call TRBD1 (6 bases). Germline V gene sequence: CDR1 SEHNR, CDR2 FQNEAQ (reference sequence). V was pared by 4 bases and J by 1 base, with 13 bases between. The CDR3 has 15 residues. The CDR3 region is CASSSLPGENTEAFF. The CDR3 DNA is TGTGCCAGCAGCTCACTTCCAGGGGAGAACACTGAAGCTTTCTTT. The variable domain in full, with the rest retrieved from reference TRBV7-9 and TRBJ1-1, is DTGVSQNPRHKITKRGQNVTFRCDPISEHNRLYWYRQTLGQGPEFLTYFQNEAQLEKSRLLSDRFSAERPKGSFSTLEIQRTEQGDSAMYLCASSSLPGENTEAFFGQGTRLTVV.

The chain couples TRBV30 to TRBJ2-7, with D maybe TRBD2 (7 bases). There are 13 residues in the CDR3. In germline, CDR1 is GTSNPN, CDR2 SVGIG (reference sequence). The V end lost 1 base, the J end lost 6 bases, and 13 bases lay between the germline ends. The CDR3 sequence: CAWSEGGPGEQYF. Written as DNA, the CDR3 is TGTGCCTGGAGTGAGGGGGGGCCGGGCGAGCAGTACTTC.

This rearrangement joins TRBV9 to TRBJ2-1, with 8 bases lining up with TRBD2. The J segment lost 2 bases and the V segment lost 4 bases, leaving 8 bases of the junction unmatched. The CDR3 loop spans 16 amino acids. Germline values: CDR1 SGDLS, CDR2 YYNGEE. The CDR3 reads CASSPGGSGTYNEQFF. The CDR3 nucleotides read TGTGCCAGCAGCCCGGGGGGGAGCGGCACCTACAATGAGCAGTTCTTC.

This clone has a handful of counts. CDR3 DNA sequence: TGCAGCGCGACAGGGTTCGACACCATATATTTT. It encodes CSATGFDTIYF. The chain recombines TRBV29-1 with TRBJ1-3; 7 bases align to TRBD1. The CDR3 totals 11 residues. The germline gives CDR1 SQVTM, CDR2 ANQGSEA. V dropped 7 bases and J dropped 8; count of bases not matched to a gene: 5. Supplemented by reference TRBV29-1 and TRBJ1-3, the full variable domain reads SAVISQKPSRDICQRGTSLTIQCQVDSQVTMMFWYRQQPGQSLTLIATANQGSEATYESGFVIDKFPISRPNLTFSTLTVSNMSPEDSSIYLCSATGFDTIYFGEGSWLTVV.